This paragraph covers one T cell receptor (beta chain) sequence. Its cognate antigen is unknown. Amplification of TCR beta CDR3 regions used RNA as the template. HTBI primers drove first-round RT-PCR of the TCR CDR3. TCRdb re-derived calls from the multiplex PCR reads in MiXCR, one entry per CDR3 protein. The repertoire includes about 410,000 distinct CDR3 sequences, under 15% of them detected once, and about 13% sits in the top ten. The CDR3 length is 17 residues. Germline V CDR1 and CDR2: SGHNT, YENEEA. V lost 5 bases and J lost 2, with 22 bases in between. Fresh peripheral blood, 10 ml, yielded the PBMCs. The sample belongs to a study of T cells in Graves' hyperthyroidism and ophthalmopathy. General observations from the study: Ophthalmopathy stood apart from stable hyperthyroidism in a 13 V-J model. Blood also held most thyroid clonotypes expanded beyond 0.001. The model foresaw ophthalmopathy a median around 6 months prior to onset.

This TCR was sampled from a man aged 18 to 30 with Graves' ophthalmopathy. V usage is TRBV11-3 and J usage is TRBJ2-7, with D possibly TRBD1 on 5 matching bases. What was sequenced was blood. The CDR3 loop is CASSQIQVSLITYEQYF. The CDR3 region has the DNA TGTGCCAGCAGCCAAATACAGGTTTCCCTCATAACCTACGAGCAGTACTTC.